One and the same sample provided the 21 T cell receptor beta chains below, sequenced in a study of technical replicates of blood from a handful of donors. Method: immunoSEQ multiplex PCR; TCRdb's copy keeps in-frame clones and lacks some. Of 45,000 to 50,000 clones listed, about 93% are singletons. Source material: PBMCs. Receptors were obtained from a human donor in good health. Some clones in this sample may be carry-over from other donors' samples.

The V and J genes are TRBV6-1 and TRBJ1-5; tentative D call: TRBD1 (6 bases). CDR3 size: 14 residues. The germline CDR1 and CDR2 sequences are MNHNS and SASEGT. The V gene lost 11 bases and the J gene lost 3 bases, with 17 bases spanning the gap. The CDR3 loop reads CAVQTGPHNQPQHF. CDR3 bases: TGTGCCGTCCAAACAGGGCCTCACAATCAGCCCCAGCATTTT.

The chain combines TRBV2 with TRBJ2-2; 9 bases are a match to TRBD1. The V gene end was trimmed by 10 bases and the J gene end by 0 bases; junction bases not matched to a gene: 6. The germline gives CDR1 SNHLY, CDR2 FYNNEI. CDR3 size: 15 residues. CDR3 nucleotide sequence: TGTGCCATCATACAGGGGGCCGCGAACACCGGGGAGCTGTTTTTT. Protein sequence: CAIIQGAANTGELFF.

The chain carries TRBV4-2 and TRBJ2-7, with 8 positions matching TRBD1. The V gene's germline CDR1 is LGHNA and CDR2 YNFKEQ. The trim removed 0 bases at V and 2 bases at J, leaving 6 bases unmatched. The CDR3 is 16 residues long. CDR3 in DNA: TGTGCCAGCAGCCAAGAACTAGGACAGGGACCCTACGAGCAGTACTTC. Translating gives CASSQELGQGPYEQYF.

The rearrangement joins TRBV30 to TRBJ1-4, with D uncertain. This CDR3 is built from 11 residues. Germline CDR1 GTSNPN, CDR2 SVGIG (reference sequence). V was trimmed by 8 bases and J by 7 bases, leaving 11 bases between them. The CDR3 DNA reads TGTGCCCTGGAGCAAGGTGAAAAACTGTTTTTT. Protein: CALEQGEKLFF.

The genes are TRBV6-4 and TRBJ2-1; 10 nucleotides match TRBD2. Germline loops: CDR1 MRHNA, CDR2 SNTAGT. The V and J ends lost 4 bases and 3 bases, in that order; junction bases with no gene match: 6. The CDR3 is made up of 16 amino acids. CDR3 region: CASSAIAGGNYNEQFF. The CDR3 bases are TGTGCCAGCAGTGCCATAGCGGGGGGAAACTACAATGAGCAGTTCTTC.

The chain joins TRBV5-4 to TRBJ2-5, with 13 bases lining up with TRBD2. Per germline, CDR1 SGHNT and CDR2 YYREEE (reference sequence). The CDR3 has 16 residues. J gave up 4 bases and V 0 bases, and 3 bases lay outside the gene matches. As DNA, the CDR3 is TGTGCCAGCAGCTTGGGGGGGACTAGCGGGGCAGAGACCCAGTACTTC. Protein product: CASSLGGTSGAETQYF.

The DNA of the CDR3 is TGTGCCTGCCTATGGGGGGACGGCACTGAAGCTTTCTTT. Translated: CACLWGDGTEAFF. The gene calls are TRBV30 and TRBJ1-1; weak D call: TRBD1 (5 bases). Germline lookup yields CDR1 GTSNPN and CDR2 SVGIG (reference sequence). Trimming pared 6 bases from V and 4 bases from J, leaving 15 bases between. There are 13 residues in the CDR3.

This clone was found once. This chain uses TRBV30 with TRBJ2-7; 8 nucleotides match TRBD2. This CDR3 has 12 residues. V dropped 6 bases and J dropped 5; count of bases not matched to a gene: 6. Germline loops: CDR1 GTSNPN, CDR2 SVGIG (reference sequence). In DNA, the CDR3 is TGTGCCTGTCCCGGGACTAGAAACGAGCAGTACTTC. Protein sequence: CACPGTRNEQYF.

The rearrangement joins TRBV4-3 to TRBJ2-7; D might be TRBD1 (5 bases). Trimming removed 0 bases from V and 7 bases from J, with 10 bases in between. The CDR3 is 13 amino acids. Germline V CDR1 and CDR2: LGHNA, YSLEER. For the CDR3, the DNA is TGCGCCAGCAGCCAAGATGCAGGGCGGGAGCAGTACTTC. Protein product: CASSQDAGREQYF.

This chain uses TRBV18 with TRBJ1-1; 10 nucleotides match TRBD1. This CDR3 region has 15 residues. J gave up 1 base and V 6 bases, and 5 bases lay outside the gene matches. In germline, CDR1 is KGHSH, CDR2 LQKENI. This chain's CDR3 is CASSGGTGANTEAFF. CDR3 DNA sequence: TGTGCCAGCTCGGGCGGGACAGGGGCGAACACTGAAGCTTTCTTT.

This clone has only one observation. This chain connects TRBV6-5 to TRBJ2-5; a possible D gene is TRBD1 (5 bases). The germline CDR1 and CDR2 sequences are MNHEY and SVGAGI. The CDR3 runs 14 residues. Trimming shortened V by 2 bases and J by 2 bases, and 9 bases separated the two germline ends. The CDR3 loop is CASSYDHRQETQYF. CDR3 sequence (DNA): TGTGCCAGCAGTTACGACCACAGGCAAGAGACCCAGTACTTC.

The gene calls are TRBV12-5 and TRBJ2-5; D may be TRBD2 (5 bases). Germline values: CDR1 LGHNT, CDR2 FRNRAP. V was shortened by 5 bases and J by 1 base, with 14 bases between the two germline ends. This CDR3 comprises 15 residues. Here the CDR3 DNA reads TGTGCTAGTGGTGCCGGGGTTCAAGGCCAAGAGACCCAGTACTTC. This gives the protein CASGAGVQGQETQYF.

The CDR3 sequence: CASSRGTRLGDGGELFF. In DNA form, the CDR3 reads TGTGCCAGCAGTCGGGGGACTAGACTTGGAGATGGCGGGGAGCTGTTTTTT. The J gene is TRBJ2-2, the V gene TRBV5-4, with TRBD2 matching over 8 bases. This CDR3 contains 17 residues. Germline V gene data show CDR1 as SGHNT and CDR2 as YYREEE (reference sequence). Losses at the gene ends were 5 bases for V and 7 bases for J; bases not matched to a gene: 16.

The gene calls are TRBV10-3 and TRBJ1-5, with D tentatively TRBD1 (6 bases). The CDR3 length is 16 residues. The ends were cut back, 2 bases at V and 0 bases at J, with 11 bases in the middle. Looked up from germline, CDR1 is ENHRY and CDR2 is SYGVKD. In DNA form, the CDR3 reads TGTGCCATCAGTGAGAACAGGGAGGGTAGCAATCAGCCCCAGCATTTT. This sequence encodes CAISENREGSNQPQHF.

The rearrangement joins TRBV2 to TRBJ2-7; 9 bases are shared with TRBD1. The ends lost 7 bases at V and 0 bases at J; junction bases unmatched: 4. Per germline, CDR1 SNHLY and CDR2 FYNNEI. The CDR3 runs 14 residues. DNA of the CDR3: TGTGCCAGCAACGGGGACAGGGCCTCCTACGAGCAGTACTTC. It codes for CASNGDRASYEQYF.

The genes are TRBV5-6 and TRBJ1-5, with D uncertain. CDR1 and CDR2 (germline): SGHDT, YYEEEE. This CDR3 spans 13 amino acids. The ends were cut back, 0 bases at V and 4 bases at J, with 5 bases in the middle. CDR3 loop: CASSLGPNQPQHF. For the CDR3, the DNA is TGTGCCAGCAGCTTGGGGCCTAATCAGCCCCAGCATTTT.

This chain uses TRBV4-1 with TRBJ1-6; D gene unclear. CDR3 length: 14 residues. The V end was cut by 0 bases, the J end by 9 bases, with 9 bases between. CDR1 and CDR2 from the germline V gene are MGHRA and YSYEKL. This CDR3 reads CASSQDPEFSPLHF. Written as DNA, the CDR3 is TGCGCCAGCAGCCAAGATCCCGAGTTTTCACCCCTCCACTTT.

This clone was seen more than once but under ten times. The chain has TRBV30 and TRBJ1-3; D is unclear. The CDR3 length is 15 residues. V was shortened by 4 bases and J by 0 bases, with 13 bases between the two germline ends. Per germline, CDR1 GTSNPN and CDR2 SVGIG (reference sequence). CDR3 DNA: TGTGCCTGGACCCTCCGGGAGTCCTCTGGAAACACCATATATTTT. As protein: CAWTLRESSGNTIYF.

J is TRBJ2-7 and V is TRBV18; 7 bases are a match to TRBD1. V lost 1 base to trimming and J lost 5 bases; unmatched junction nucleotides: 2. The CDR3 consists of 13 residues. CDR1 and CDR2 from the germline V gene are KGHSH and LQKENI. In nucleotides, the CDR3 is TGTGCCAGCTCACCACGGCAGGGGGACGAGCAGTACTTC. This codes for CASSPRQGDEQYF. Full variable domain (missing parts from reference TRBV18 and TRBJ2-7): NAGVMQNPRHLVRRRGQEARLRCSPMKGHSHVYWYRQLPEEGLKFMVYLQKENIIDESGMPKERFSAEFPKEGPSILRIQQVVRGDSAAYFCASSPRQGDEQYFGPGTRLTVT.

This clone has only one observation. This chain joins TRBV7-2 and TRBJ2-7; weak D call: TRBD2 (5 bases). The CDR3 is 12 amino acids. CDR1 SGHTA and CDR2 FQGNSA come from the germline V gene. Trimming removed 5 bases from V and 4 bases from J, with 9 bases in between. CDR3 sequence (DNA): TGTGCCAGCAGCCCGGACTGGTACGAGCAGTACTTC. It encodes CASSPDWYEQYF.

V usage is TRBV2 and J usage is TRBJ2-2, with D perhaps matching TRBD1 (5 bases). There are 14 residues in the CDR3. Deletions cut 11 bases from V and 1 base from J, with 14 bases between. CDR1 SNHLY and CDR2 FYNNEI come from the germline V gene. For the CDR3, the DNA is TGTGCCGGCAAAGGGCAGGGGAACACCGGGGAGCTGTTTTTT. It yields the protein CAGKGQGNTGELFF.